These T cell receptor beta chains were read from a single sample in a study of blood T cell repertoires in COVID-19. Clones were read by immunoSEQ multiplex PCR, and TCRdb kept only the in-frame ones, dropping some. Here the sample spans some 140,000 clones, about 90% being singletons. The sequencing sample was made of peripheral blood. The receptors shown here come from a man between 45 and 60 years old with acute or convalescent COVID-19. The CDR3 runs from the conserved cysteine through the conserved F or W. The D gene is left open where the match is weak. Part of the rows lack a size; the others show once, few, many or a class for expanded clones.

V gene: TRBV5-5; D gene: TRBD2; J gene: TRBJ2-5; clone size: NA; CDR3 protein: CASSQAGDHWGTQYF; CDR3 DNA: TGTGCCAGCAGCCAAGCGGGAGATCACTGGGGGACCCAGTACTTC
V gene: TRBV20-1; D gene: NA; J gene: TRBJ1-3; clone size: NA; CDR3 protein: CSALHGNTIYF; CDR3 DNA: TGCAGTGCTTTACACGGAAACACCATATATTTT
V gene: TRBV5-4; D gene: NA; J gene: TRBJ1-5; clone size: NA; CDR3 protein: CASSFNGEQPQHF; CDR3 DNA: TGTGCCAGCAGCTTTAATGGAGAACAGCCCCAGCATTTT
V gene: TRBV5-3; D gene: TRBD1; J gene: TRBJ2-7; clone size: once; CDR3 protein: CARSGCRDRVHEQYF; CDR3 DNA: TGTGCCAGAAGCGGGTGTCGGGACAGGGTCCACGAGCAGTACTTC
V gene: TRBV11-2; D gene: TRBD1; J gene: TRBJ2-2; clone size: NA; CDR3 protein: CASSPDRENTGELFF; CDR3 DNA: TGTGCCAGCAGCCCAGACAGGGAAAACACCGGGGAGCTGTTTTTT
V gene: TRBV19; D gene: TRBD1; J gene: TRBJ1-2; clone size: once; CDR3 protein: CASSIYQGARYGYTF; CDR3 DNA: TGTGCCAGTAGTATTTATCAGGGGGCCAGGTATGGCTACACCTTC
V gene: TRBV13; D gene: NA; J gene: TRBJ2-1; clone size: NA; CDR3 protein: CASSLVSSREQFF; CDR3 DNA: TGTGCCAGCAGCTTAGTCTCCTCTCGTGAGCAGTTCTTC
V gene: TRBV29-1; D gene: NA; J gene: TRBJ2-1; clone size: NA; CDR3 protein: CSVGGTHYNEQFF; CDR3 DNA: TGCAGCGTTGGTGGGACTCACTACAATGAGCAGTTCTTC
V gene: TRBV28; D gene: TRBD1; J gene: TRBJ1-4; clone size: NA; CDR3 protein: CASGRGPTNEKLFF; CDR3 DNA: TGTGCCAGCGGCAGGGGGCCAACTAATGAAAAACTGTTTTTT
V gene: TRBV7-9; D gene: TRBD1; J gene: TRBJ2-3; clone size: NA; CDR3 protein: CASSLGQGLKDTQYF; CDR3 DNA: TGTGCCAGCAGCTTGGGACAGGGACTTAAAGATACGCAGTATTTT
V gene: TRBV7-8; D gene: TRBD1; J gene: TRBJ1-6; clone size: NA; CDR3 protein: CASSPPLTGGSPLHF; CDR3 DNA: TGTGCCAGCAGCCCCCCCTTGACAGGGGGTTCACCCCTCCACTTT
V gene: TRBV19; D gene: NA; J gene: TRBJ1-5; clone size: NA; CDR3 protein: CASSINRDAQPQHF; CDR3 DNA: TGTGCCAGTAGCATTAACAGGGATGCGCAGCCCCAGCATTTT
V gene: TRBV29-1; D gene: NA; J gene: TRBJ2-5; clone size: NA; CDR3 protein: CSVGQKETQYF; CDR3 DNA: TGCAGCGTTGGCCAGAAAGAGACCCAGTACTTC
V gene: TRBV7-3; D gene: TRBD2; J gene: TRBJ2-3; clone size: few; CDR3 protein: CASSLKGSGGHTDTQYF; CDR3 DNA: TGTGCCAGCAGCTTAAAGGGTAGCGGGGGGCACACAGATACGCAGTATTTT
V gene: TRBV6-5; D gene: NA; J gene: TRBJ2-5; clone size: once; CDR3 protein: CASSYPPRVQETQYF; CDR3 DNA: TGTGCCAGCAGTTACCCCCCCAGGGTTCAAGAGACCCAGTACTTC
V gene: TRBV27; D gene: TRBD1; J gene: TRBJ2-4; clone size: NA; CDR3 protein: CASSLGQGAGNIQYF; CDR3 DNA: TGTGCCAGCAGTTTAGGACAGGGGGCAGGAAACATTCAGTACTTC
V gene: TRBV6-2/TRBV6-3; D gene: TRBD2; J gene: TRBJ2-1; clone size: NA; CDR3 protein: CASSKATSGFNYNEQFF; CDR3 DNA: TGTGCCAGCAGTAAGGCGACTAGCGGGTTTAACTACAATGAGCAGTTCTTC
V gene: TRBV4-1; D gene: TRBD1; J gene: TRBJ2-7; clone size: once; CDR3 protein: CASSQGRLRGQYEQYF; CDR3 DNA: TGCGCCAGCAGCCAAGGGCGTCTCAGGGGACAGTACGAGCAGTACTTC
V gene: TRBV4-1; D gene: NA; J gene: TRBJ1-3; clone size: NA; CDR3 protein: CASKPGGTSSGNTIYF; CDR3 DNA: TGCGCCAGCAAACCGGGGGGAACGAGCTCTGGAAACACCATATATTTT
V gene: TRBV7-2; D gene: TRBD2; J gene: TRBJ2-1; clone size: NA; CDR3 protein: CASSSSGAAYNEQFF; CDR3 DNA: TGTGCCAGCAGCTCTAGCGGGGCGGCCTACAATGAGCAGTTCTTC
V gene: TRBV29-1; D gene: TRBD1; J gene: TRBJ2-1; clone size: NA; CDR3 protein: CSVEGDRETYNEQFF; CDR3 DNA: TGCAGCGTTGAAGGGGACAGGGAAACCTACAATGAGCAGTTCTTC
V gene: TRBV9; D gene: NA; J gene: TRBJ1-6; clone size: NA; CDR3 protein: CASSTGTDNNSPLHF; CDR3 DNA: TGTGCCAGCAGCACAGGGACGGATAATAATTCACCCCTCCACTTT
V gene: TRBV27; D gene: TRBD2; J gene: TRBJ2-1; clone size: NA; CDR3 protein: CASSPLTSGNEQFF; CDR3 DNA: TGTGCCAGCAGTCCCCTGACTAGCGGGAATGAGCAGTTCTTC
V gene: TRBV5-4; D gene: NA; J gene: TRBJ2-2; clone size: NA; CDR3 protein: CASSETTGFTGELFF; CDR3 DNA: TGTGCCAGCAGCGAGACCACAGGGTTCACCGGGGAGCTGTTTTTT
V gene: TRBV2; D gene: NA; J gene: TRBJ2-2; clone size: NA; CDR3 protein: CASSPRQPNTGELFF; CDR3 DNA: TGTGCCAGCAGCCCCAGACAGCCGAACACCGGGGAGCTGTTTTTT
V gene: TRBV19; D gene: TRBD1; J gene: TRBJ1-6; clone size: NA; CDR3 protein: CASSPGQGALGSPLHF; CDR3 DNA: TGTGCCAGTAGCCCTGGACAGGGGGCTTTAGGTTCACCCCTCCACTTT
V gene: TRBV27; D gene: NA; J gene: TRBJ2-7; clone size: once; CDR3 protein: CASSLRDTTSYEQYF; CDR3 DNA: TGTGCCAGCAGTTTAAGGGACACAACCTCCTACGAGCAGTACTTC
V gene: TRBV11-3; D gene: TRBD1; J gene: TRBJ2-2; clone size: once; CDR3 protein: CASSLQQGTGELFF; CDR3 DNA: TGTGCCAGCAGCCTGCAACAGGGGACCGGGGAGCTGTTTTTT
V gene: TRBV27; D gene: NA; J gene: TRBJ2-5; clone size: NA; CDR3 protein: CASRPHREETQYF; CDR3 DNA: TGTGCCAGCAGGCCTCACAGGGAAGAGACCCAGTACTTC
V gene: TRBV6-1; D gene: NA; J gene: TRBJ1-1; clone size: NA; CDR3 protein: CASSDQGGNTEAFF; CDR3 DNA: TGTGCCAGCAGTGACCAAGGGGGGAACACTGAAGCTTTCTTT
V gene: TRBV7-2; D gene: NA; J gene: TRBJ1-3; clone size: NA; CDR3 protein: CASSLGQASGNTIYF; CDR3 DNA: TGTGCCAGCAGCTTAGGACAGGCCTCTGGAAACACCATATATTTT
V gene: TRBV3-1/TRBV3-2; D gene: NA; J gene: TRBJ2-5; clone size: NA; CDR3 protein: CASSQEVGEETQYF; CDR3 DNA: TGTGCCAGCAGCCAAGAGGTGGGAGAAGAGACCCAGTACTTC
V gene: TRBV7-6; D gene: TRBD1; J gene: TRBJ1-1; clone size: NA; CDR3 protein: CASSLADRGGFTEAFF; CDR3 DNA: TGTGCCAGCAGCTTAGCAGACAGGGGTGGGTTCACTGAAGCTTTCTTT
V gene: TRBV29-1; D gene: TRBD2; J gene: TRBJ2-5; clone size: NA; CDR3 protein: CSGQWGGETQYF; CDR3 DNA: TGCAGCGGTCAATGGGGGGGAGAGACCCAGTACTTC
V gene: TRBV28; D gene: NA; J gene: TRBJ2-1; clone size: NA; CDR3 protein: CASFMEDEQFF; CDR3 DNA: TGTGCCAGTTTCATGGAGGATGAGCAGTTCTTC
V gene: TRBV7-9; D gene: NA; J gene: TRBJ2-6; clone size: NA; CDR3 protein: CASSFTISGANVLTF; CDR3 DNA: TGTGCCAGCAGCTTTACAATCTCTGGGGCCAACGTCCTGACTTTC
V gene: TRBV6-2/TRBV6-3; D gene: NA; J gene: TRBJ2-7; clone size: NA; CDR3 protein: CASSYRGYEQYF; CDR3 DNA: TGTGCCAGCAGTTACAGGGGGTACGAGCAGTACTTC
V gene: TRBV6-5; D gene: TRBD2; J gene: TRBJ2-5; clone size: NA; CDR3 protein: CASSYSPAGGQETQYF; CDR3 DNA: TGTGCCAGCAGTTACTCTCCAGCGGGGGGACAAGAGACCCAGTACTTC
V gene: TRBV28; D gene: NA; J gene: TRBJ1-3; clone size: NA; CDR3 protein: CASSRRPSGNTIYF; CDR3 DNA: TGTGCCAGCAGTCGGAGGCCCTCTGGAAACACCATATATTTT
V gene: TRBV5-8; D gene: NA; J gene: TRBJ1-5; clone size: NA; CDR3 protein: CASSLNQPQHF; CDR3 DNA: TGTGCCAGCAGCCTCAATCAGCCCCAGCATTTT
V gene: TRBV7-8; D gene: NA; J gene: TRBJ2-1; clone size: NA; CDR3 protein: CASSLDRNNEQFF; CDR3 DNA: TGTGCCAGCAGCTTAGACAGAAACAATGAGCAGTTCTTC
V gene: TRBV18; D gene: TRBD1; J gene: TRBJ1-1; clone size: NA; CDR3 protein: CASSTGTGVTEAFF; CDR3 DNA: TGTGCCAGCTCAACCGGGACAGGGGTGACTGAAGCTTTCTTT
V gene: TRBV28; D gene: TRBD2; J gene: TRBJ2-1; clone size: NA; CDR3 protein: CASSFTSGRIDEQFF; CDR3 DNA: TGTGCCAGCAGTTTTACTAGCGGGAGGATAGATGAGCAGTTCTTC
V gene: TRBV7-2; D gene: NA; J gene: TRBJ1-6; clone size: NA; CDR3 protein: CASSSYSTDNSPLHF; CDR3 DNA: TGTGCCAGCAGCTCTTACAGTACAGACAATTCACCCCTCCACTTT
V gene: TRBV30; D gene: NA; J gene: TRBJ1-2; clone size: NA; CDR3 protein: CAWSVLNTAYGYTF; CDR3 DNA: TGTGCCTGGAGTGTACTAAACACCGCCTATGGCTACACCTTC
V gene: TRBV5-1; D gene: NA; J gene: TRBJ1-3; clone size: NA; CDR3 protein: CASSLDTGSGNTIYF; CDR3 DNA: TGCGCCAGCAGCTTGGATACCGGCTCTGGAAACACCATATATTTT
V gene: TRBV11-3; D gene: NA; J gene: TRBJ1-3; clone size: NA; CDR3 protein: CASSSGDGNTIYF; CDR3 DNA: TGTGCCAGCAGCTCAGGCGACGGAAACACCATATATTTT
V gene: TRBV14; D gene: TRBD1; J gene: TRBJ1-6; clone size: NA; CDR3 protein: CASSQVGQGNSPLHF; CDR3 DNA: TGTGCCAGCAGCCAAGTCGGACAGGGGAATTCACCCCTCCACTTT
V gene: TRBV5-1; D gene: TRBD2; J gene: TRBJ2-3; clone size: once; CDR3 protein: CASSFTGRTDTQYF; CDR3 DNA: TGCGCCAGCAGCTTCACCGGGAGGACAGATACGCAGTATTTT